The sequence of this T cell receptor beta chain was determined in a study of blood T cell repertoires in COVID-19 (dated by TCRdb to the early 2020s). Notes on the research overall: Samples from collaborators originated in the United States, Italy and Spain and spanned both the acute and convalescent phases of COVID-19. Subjects who had been exposed to COVID-19, were actively infected with it, or had recovered from it provided the deeply sampled blood TCRbeta repertoires that made up the dataset. The repertoires were made available in a free public database intended to serve as a resource for research on the immune response to SARS-CoV-2. Samples came from the ongoing ImmuneRACE study (first 160 participants) plus 1,254 subjects from 6 global collaborators. Where available, HLA class I and class II types were taken from metadata supplied by the sample provider and were not determined by assay-based typing. The material from the prospective study consisted of cDNA or gDNA derived from T cells, B-cell-depleted T cells, or PBMCs. The sample metadata nearly always contained a de-identified subject ID, COVID-19 status, age in years and sex.

TCRbeta CDR3 regions were amplified from genomic DNA using the immunoSEQ Assay, a bias-controlled multiplex PCR. As for the authors' bioinformatics: Nucleated cell counts per sample were estimated from amplification of reference gene primers within the assay. To quantify the absolute abundance of each unique TCRbeta CDR3 rearrangement, sequence reads were collapsed and filtered. Productive Simpson clonality was computed per sample as the square root of Simpson's diversity index over productive rearrangements. TCRdb limited this immuneACCESS table to in-frame rearrangements with V and J called. A share of clones is missing; checked studies link under half to unresolved V genes, and the rest is unexplained. V and J calls plus clone size are reproduced from that table; the DNA served to infer D and trimming. The sample yields 100,000 to 150,000 clones; about 81% were counted once. The ten largest make up about 2.6% of the sample.

Remarks on this clone: It has no known antigen specificity. Base qualities are not recorded, but no much larger clone differs from it by a single base.

Enrolling through a virtual design, the prospective study's participants ranged in age from about 18 to 89 years and lived across about two dozen United States geographic areas. In the prospective study, cohorts were assigned on the basis of participant-reported clinical history obtained from a screening survey and a study questionnaire. Each participant in the prospective study had whole blood, serum and a nasopharyngeal or oropharyngeal swab collected by mobile phlebotomists. Over an approximately 2-month period, participants in the prospective study had the option of providing additional blood draws and questionnaires. Blood samples from the prospective study were shipped frozen or at room temperature prior to DNA extraction. The paper as a whole reports these results and caveats: The amount of clinical and demographic metadata varied by source and participant and was provided uncurated.

The V end loses 2 bases and the J end loses 7 bases, and a stretch of 20 bases separates them. The germline V gene provides CDR1 MNHEY and CDR2 SVGAGI. The CDR3 holds 16 amino acids from the cysteine to the phenylalanine. The sequence is cut down to CDR3 DNA, 48 bases in frame from base 1. This sequence was found in a man aged 35-49 years with acute COVID-19. The sequence joins TRBV6-5 to TRBJ1-2, and TRBD1 may be the D gene, going by 5 matching bases. The sample consisted of PBMCs or T cells enriched from blood (not recorded which). The CDR3 protein sequence reads: CASSYRQGPRKGGYTF. Read as DNA, the sequence is TGTGCCAGCAGTTACCGGCAGGGCCCCCGTAAGGGTGGCTACACCTTC.